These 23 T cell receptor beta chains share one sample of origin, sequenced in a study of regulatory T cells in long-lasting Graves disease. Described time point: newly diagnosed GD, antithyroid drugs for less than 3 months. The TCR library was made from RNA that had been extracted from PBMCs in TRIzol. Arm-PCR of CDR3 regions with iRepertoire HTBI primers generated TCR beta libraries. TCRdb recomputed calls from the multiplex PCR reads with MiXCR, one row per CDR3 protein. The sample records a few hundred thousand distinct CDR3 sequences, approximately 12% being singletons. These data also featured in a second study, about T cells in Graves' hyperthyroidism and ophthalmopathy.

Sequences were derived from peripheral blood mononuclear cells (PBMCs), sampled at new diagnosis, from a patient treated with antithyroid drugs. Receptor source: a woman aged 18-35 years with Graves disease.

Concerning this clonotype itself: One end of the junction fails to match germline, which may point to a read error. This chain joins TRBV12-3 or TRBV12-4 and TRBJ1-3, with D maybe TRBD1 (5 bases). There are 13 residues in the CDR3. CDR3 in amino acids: CTSRDSSGNTIYF. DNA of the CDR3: TGTACCAGCAGAGACAGCTCTGGAAACACCATATATTTT.

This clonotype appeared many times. CDR3 sequence reads: CASSLHRNTEAFF. CDR3 coding DNA: TGTGCCAGCAGCCTCCACAGGAACACTGAAGCTTTCTTT. V usage is TRBV6-1 and J usage is TRBJ1-1; D is ambiguous. The V end was cut by 6 bases, the J end by 1 base, with 9 bases between. The CDR3 sequence is 13 residues long. Germline V gives CDR1 MNHNS, CDR2 SASEGT.

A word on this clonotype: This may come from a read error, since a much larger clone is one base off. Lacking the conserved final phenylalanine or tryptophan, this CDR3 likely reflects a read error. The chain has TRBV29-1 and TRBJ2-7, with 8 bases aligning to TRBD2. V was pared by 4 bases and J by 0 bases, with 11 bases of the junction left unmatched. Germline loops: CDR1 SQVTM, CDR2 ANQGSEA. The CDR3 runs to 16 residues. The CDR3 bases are TGCAGCGTTGCCCCTCGTTATAGCGGGACCTCCTACGAGCAGTACCTC. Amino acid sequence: CSVAPRYSGTSYEQYL.

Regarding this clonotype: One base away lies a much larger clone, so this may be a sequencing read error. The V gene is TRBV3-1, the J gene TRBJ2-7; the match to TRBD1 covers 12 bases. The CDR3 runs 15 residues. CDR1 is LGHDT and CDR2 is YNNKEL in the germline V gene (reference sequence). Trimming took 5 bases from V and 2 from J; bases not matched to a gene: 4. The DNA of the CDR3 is TGTGCCAGCAGCACCGGGACAGGGGGCCCCTACGAGCAGTACTTC. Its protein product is CASSTGTGGPYEQYF.

CDR3 amino acids: CSARAGTGSGSYEQYF. The CDR3 bases are TGCAGTGCTAGAGCCGGGACAGGGTCTGGGTCCTACGAGCAGTACTTC. The gene calls are TRBV20-1 and TRBJ2-7; 9 bases align to TRBD1. The CDR3 totals 16 residues. With 1 base clipped from V and 1 base from J, the junction kept 8 bases outside the gene matches. Germline CDR1 is DFQATT and CDR2 is SNEGSKA (reference sequence).

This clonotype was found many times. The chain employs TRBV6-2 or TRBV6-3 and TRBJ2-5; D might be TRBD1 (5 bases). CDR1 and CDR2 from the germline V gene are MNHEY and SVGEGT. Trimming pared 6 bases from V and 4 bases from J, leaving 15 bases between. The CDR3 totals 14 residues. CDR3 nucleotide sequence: TGTGCCAGCAGCCATCAGGGTATTGGAGAGACCCAGTACTTC. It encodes CASSHQGIGETQYF.

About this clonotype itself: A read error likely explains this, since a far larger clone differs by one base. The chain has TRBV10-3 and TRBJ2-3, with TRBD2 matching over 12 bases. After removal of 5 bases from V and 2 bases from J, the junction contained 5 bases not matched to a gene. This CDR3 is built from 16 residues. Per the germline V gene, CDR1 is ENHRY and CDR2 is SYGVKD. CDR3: CAISPRLAGATDTQYF. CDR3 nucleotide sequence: TGTGCCATCAGTCCCAGACTAGCGGGGGCCACAGATACGCAGTATTTT.

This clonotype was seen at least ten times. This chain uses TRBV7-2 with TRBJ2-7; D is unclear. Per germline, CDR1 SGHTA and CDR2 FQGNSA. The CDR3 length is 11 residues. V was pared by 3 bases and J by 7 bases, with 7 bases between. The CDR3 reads CASSFSREQYF. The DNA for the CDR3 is TGTGCCAGCAGCTTCTCGCGGGAGCAGTACTTC.

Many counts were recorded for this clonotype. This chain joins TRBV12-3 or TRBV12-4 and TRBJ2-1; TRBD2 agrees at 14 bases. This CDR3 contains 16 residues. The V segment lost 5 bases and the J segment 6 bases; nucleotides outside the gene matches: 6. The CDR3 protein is CASSPWTSGGTNEQFF. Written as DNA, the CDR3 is TGTGCCAGCAGTCCCTGGACTAGCGGGGGGACCAATGAGCAGTTCTTC.

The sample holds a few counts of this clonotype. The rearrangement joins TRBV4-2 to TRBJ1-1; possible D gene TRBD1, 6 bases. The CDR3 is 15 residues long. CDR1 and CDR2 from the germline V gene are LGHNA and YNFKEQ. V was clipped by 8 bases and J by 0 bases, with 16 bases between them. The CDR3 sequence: CASSGQGSLNTEAFF. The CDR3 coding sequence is TGTGCCAGCTCAGGGCAGGGGAGTTTGAACACTGAAGCTTTCTTT.

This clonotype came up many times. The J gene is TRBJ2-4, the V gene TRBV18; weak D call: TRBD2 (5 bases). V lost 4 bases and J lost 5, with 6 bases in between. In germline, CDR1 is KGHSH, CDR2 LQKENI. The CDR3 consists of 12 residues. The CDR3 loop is CASSRRENIQYF. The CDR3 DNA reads TGTGCCAGCTCACGGCGGGAAAACATTCAGTACTTC.

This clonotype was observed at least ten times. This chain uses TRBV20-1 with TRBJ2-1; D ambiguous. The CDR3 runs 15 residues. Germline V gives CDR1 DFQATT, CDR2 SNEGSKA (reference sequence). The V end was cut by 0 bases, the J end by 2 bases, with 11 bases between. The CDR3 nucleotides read TGCAGTGCTAGAGACCCCTCCGTTACCTACAATGAGCAGTTCTTC. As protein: CSARDPSVTYNEQFF.

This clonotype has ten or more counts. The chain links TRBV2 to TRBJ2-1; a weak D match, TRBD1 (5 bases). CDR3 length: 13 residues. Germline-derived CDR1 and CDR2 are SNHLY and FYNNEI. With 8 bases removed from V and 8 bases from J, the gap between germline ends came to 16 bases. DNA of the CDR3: TGTGCCAGCGCGGTAGCACAAGGGGATGAGCAGTTCTTC. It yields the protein CASAVAQGDEQFF.

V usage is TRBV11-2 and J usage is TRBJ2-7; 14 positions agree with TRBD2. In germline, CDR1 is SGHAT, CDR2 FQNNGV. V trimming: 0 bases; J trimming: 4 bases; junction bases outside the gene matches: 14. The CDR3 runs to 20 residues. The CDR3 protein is CASSLEYLSGTSGSRYEQYF. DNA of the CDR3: TGTGCCAGCAGCTTAGAATATCTATCCGGGACTAGCGGGAGTAGGTACGAGCAGTACTTC. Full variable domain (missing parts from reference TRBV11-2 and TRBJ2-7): EAGVAQSPRYKIIEKRQSVAFWCNPISGHATLYWYQQILGQGPKLLIQFQNNGVVDDSQLPKDRFSAERLKGVDSTLKIQPAKLEDSAVYLCASSLEYLSGTSGSRYEQYFGPGTRLTVT.

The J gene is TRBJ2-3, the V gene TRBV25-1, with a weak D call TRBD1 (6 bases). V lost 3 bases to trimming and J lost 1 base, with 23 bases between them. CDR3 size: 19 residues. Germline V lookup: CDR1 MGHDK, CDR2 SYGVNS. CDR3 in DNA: TGTGCCAGCAGTGACCAACACCCATGGGGGCGGCCACGCACAGATACGCAGTATTTT. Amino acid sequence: CASSDQHPWGRPRTDTQYF. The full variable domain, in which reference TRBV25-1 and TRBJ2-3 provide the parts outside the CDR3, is EADIYQTPRYLVIGTGKKITLECSQTMGHDKMYWYQQDPGMELHLIHYSYGVNSTEKGDLSSESTVSRIRTEHFPLTLESARPSHTSQYLCASSDQHPWGRPRTDTQYFGPGTRLTVL.

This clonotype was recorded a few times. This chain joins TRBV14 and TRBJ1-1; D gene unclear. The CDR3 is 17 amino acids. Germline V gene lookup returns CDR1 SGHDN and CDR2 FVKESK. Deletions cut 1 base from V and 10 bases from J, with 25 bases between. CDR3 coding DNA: TGTGCCAGCAGCCAAGGAGATCCCCAGGACTCAGTTGTGAGAGCTTTCTTT. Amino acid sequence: CASSQGDPQDSVVRAFF. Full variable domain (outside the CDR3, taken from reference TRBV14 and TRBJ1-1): EAGVTQFPSHSVIEKGQTVTLRCDPISGHDNLYWYRRVMGKEIKFLLHFVKESKQDESGMPNNRFLAERTGGTYSTLKVQPAELEDSGVYFCASSQGDPQDSVVRAFFGQGTRLTVV.

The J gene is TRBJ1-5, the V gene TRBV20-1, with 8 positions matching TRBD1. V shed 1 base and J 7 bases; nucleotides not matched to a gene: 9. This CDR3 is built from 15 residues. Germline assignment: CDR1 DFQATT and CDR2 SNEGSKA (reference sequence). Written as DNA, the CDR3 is TGCAGTGCTAGAGGGGAGACAGGGGAGCGACAGCCCCAGCATTTT. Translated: CSARGETGERQPQHF.

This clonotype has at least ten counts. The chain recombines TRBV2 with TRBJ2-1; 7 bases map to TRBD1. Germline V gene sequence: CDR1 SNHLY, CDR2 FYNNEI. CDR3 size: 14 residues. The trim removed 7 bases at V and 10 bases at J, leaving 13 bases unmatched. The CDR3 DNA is TGTGCCAGCAACCAACGGACAGGCCGCATCGAGCAGTTCTTC. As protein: CASNQRTGRIEQFF.

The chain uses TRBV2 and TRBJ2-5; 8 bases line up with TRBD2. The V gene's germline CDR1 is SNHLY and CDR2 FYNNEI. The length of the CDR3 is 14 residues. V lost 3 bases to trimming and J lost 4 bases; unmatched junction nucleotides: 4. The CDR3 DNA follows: TGTGCCAGCAGTGAGGGTAGCGGGGCAGAGACCCAGTACTTC. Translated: CASSEGSGAETQYF.

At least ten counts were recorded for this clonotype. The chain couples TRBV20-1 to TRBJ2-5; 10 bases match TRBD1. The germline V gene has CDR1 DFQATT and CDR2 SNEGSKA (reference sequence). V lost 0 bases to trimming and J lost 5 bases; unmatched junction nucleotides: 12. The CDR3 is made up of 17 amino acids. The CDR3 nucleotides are TGCAGTGCTAGAGAAGTCCCGGGACAGGGGATTGGGGAGACCCAGTACTTC. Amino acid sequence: CSAREVPGQGIGETQYF.

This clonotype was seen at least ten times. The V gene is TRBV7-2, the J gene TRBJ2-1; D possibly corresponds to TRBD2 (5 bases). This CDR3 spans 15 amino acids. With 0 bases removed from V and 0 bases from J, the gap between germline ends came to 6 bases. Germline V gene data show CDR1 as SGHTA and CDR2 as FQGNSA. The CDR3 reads CASSLAGSSYNEQFF. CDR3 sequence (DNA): TGTGCCAGCAGCTTAGCGGGGAGCTCCTACAATGAGCAGTTCTTC. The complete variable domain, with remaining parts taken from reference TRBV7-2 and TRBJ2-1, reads GAGVSQSPSNKVTEKGKDVELRCDPISGHTALYWYRQSLGQGLEFLIYFQGNSAPDKSGLPSDRFSAERTGGSVSTLTIQRTQQEDSAVYLCASSLAGSSYNEQFFGPGTRLTVL.

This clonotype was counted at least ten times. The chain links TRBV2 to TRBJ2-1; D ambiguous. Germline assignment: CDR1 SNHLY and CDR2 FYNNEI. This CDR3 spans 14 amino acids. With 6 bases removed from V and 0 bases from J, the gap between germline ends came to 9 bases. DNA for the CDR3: TGTGCCAGCAGCCGGGCTAGCTCCTACAATGAGCAGTTCTTC. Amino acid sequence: CASSRASSYNEQFF.

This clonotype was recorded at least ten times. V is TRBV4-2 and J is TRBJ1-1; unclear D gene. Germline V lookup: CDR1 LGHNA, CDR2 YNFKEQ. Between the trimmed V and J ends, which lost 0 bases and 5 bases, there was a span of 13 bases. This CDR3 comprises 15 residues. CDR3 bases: TGTGCCAGCAGCCAAGATCGGGGAGAGAGGACTGAAGCTTTCTTT. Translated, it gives CASSQDRGERTEAFF.